This section outlines one T cell receptor beta chain sequence together with its context. Its specificity is unknown. Method: immunoSEQ multiplex PCR; TCRdb's copy keeps in-frame clones and lacks some. The sample contains 25,000 to 35,000 clones, 82% of which appear only once. This sample is drawn from a study of Tregs in tolerant kidney transplant recipients. Study in general: Sorting of CD4+CD25+CD127- cells followed approximately 3-day belatacept mixed lymphocyte reactions, sometimes with roughly five-day graft donor restimulation.

General study findings and limits: Expanding Tregs on activated donor B cells appeared to best identify donor-specific TCRbeta clones. No direct test of biological reproducibility was done here. The small number of patients limits these findings pending further validation.

Germline V CDR1 and CDR2: SGHDT, YYEEEE. The CDR3 contains 13 residues. Trimming shortened V by 3 bases and J by 1 base, and 6 bases separated the two germline ends. Sequencing used Tregs from blood cultured with allogeneic cells. The V gene is TRBV5-6, the J gene TRBJ2-3; no definite D call. This sequence was found in a human donor in good health. CDR3 protein: CASSSDRTDTQYF. The DNA for the CDR3 is TGTGCCAGCAGCTCCGATCGCACAGATACGCAGTATTTT.